Each of the 6 T cell receptor beta chains below was sequenced from the same sample in a study of shared clonotypes between healthy human individuals. The method was immunoSEQ multiplex PCR; TCRdb's version includes in-frame clones alone and lacks a portion of them. Of approximately 1,500,000 clones in the sample, over 95% were seen once. The sequencing input was naive CD4+ T cells sorted from blood. Stated subset: CD45RA+ positively selected. These receptor sequences come from a man in his thirties or forties in good health.

The J gene is TRBJ2-7, the V gene TRBV10-3, with 10 nucleotides matching TRBD2. Germline CDR1 and CDR2: ENHRY and SYGVKD. Trimming cost V 7 bases and J 3 bases; bases outside gene matches: 6. The CDR3 length is 14 residues. The CDR3 nucleotides are TGTGCCATCATGCCGGCTAGCGGGAGCTACGAGCAGTACTTC. This translates into CAIMPASGSYEQYF.

The rearrangement uses TRBV7-2 and TRBJ1-5, with D unresolved. CDR3 size: 17 residues. Looked up from germline, CDR1 is SGHTA and CDR2 is FQGNSA. Trimming cost V 0 bases and J 6 bases, with 18 bases left between them. The CDR3 here is CASSLALMSGLGQPQHF. The CDR3 nucleotides are TGTGCCAGCAGCTTAGCGCTAATGTCGGGTTTGGGTCAGCCCCAGCATTTT. Together with reference TRBV7-2 and TRBJ1-5, the CDR3 gives the full variable domain: GAGVSQSPSNKVTEKGKDVELRCDPISGHTALYWYRQSLGQGLEFLIYFQGNSAPDKSGLPSDRFSAERTGGSVSTLTIQRTQQEDSAVYLCASSLALMSGLGQPQHFGDGTRLSIL.

With regard to this clone: Relative to the germline gene, one junction end is altered; a read error may explain this. The CDR3 DNA is TGTGCTAGCAGCGGAAGGACAGTCCACACCATATATTTT. Protein sequence: CASSGRTVHTIYF. V and J are TRBV7-7 and TRBJ1-3; a possible D gene is TRBD1 (6 bases). CDR1 is SSHAT and CDR2 is FNYEAQ in the germline V gene (reference sequence). The CDR3 is made up of 13 amino acids.

The J gene is TRBJ2-7, the V gene TRBV6-6; 12 bases agree with TRBD2. Germline trimming cut 3 bases from V and 6 bases from J; bases unmatched to any gene: 6. Looked up from germline, CDR1 is MNHNY and CDR2 is SVGAGI (reference sequence). The length of the CDR3 is 15 residues. CDR3 in amino acids: CASSYSSGRALEQYF. The CDR3 nucleotides are TGTGCCAGCAGTTATTCTAGCGGGAGGGCCCTCGAGCAGTACTTC.

The CDR3 DNA reads TGTGCCAGCAGCTCCTTCACCGGGACAAATCATGGCTACACCTTC. It yields the protein CASSSFTGTNHGYTF. The J gene is TRBJ1-2, the V gene TRBV5-6; D is possibly TRBD1 (6 bases). The V end lost 3 bases, the J end lost 6 bases, and 18 bases lay between the germline ends. Germline values: CDR1 SGHDT, CDR2 YYEEEE. This CDR3 comprises 15 residues.

The chain uses TRBV5-1 and TRBJ1-1, with D possibly matching TRBD1 (5 bases). The CDR3 is 13 amino acids. Looked up from germline, CDR1 is SGHRS and CDR2 is YFSETQ. Trimming left V 6 bases short and J 0 bases short, with 9 bases between. The CDR3 DNA reads TGCGCCAGCAATGGGGGGGTGAACACTGAAGCTTTCTTT. This translates into CASNGGVNTEAFF.